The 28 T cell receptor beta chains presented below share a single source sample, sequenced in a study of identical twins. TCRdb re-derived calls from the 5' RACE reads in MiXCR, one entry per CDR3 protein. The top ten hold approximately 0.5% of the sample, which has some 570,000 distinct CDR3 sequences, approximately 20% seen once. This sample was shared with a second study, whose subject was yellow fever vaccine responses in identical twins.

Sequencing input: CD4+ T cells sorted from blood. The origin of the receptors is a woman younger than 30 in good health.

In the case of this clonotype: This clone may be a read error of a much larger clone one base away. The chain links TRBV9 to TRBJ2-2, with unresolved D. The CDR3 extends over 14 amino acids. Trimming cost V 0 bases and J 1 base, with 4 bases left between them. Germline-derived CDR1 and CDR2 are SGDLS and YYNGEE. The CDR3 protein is CASSVDQNTGELFF. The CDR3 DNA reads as TGTGCCAGCAGCGTAGACCAGAACACCGGGGAGCTGTTTTTT.

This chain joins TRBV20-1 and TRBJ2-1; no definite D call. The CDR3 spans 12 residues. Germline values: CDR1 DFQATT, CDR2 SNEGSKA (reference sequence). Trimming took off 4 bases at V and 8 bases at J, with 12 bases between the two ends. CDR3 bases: TGCAGTGCTAATACCTTGTGGGATGAGCAGTTCTTC. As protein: CSANTLWDEQFF.

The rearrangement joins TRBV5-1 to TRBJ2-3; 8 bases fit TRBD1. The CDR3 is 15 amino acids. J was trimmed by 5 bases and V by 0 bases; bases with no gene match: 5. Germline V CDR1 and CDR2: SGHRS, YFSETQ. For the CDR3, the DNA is TGCGCCAGCAGCTTGGGCAGGGGGCGAGGAGATACGCAGTATTTT. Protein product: CASSLGRGRGDTQYF.

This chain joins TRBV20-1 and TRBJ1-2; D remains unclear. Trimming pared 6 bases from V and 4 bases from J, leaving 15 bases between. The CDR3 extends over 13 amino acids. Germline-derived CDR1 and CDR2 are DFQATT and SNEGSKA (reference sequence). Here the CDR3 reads CSASVRGPYGYTF. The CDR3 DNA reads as TGCAGTGCCTCCGTACGGGGTCCCTATGGCTACACCTTC.

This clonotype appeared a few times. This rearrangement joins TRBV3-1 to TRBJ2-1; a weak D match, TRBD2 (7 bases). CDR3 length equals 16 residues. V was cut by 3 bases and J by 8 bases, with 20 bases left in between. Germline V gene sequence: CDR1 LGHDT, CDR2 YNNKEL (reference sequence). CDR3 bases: TGTGCCAGCAGCCAGGAGAGGGACTACCCAGGGGATGAGCAGTTCTTC. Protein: CASSQERDYPGDEQFF.

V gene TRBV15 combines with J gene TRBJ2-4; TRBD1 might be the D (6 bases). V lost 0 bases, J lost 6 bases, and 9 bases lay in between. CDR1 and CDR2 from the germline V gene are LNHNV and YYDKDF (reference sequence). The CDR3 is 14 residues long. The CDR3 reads CATSRDQGGNIQYF. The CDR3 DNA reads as TGTGCCACCAGCAGAGATCAAGGGGGAAACATTCAGTACTTC.

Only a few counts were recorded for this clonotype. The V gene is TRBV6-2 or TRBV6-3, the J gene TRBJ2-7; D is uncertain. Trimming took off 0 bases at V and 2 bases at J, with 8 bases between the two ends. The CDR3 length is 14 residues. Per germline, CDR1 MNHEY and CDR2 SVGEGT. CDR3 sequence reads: CASSYSSGTYEQYV. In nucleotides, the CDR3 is TGTGCCAGCAGTTACTCCTCTGGAACCTACGAGCAGTACGTC.

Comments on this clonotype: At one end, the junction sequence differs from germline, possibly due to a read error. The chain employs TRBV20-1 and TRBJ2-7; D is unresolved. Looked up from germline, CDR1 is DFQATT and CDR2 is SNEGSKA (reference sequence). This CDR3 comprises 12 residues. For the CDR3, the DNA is TGTAGTGTAGGATCCTTCGCCTACGAGCAGTACTTC. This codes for CSVGSFAYEQYF.

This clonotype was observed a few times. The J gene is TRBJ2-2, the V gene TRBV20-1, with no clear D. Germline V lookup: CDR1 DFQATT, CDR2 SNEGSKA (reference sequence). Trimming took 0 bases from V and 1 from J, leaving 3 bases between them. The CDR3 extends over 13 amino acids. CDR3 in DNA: TGCAGTGCTAGAGATGTGAACACCGGGGAGCTGTTTTTT. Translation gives CSARDVNTGELFF.

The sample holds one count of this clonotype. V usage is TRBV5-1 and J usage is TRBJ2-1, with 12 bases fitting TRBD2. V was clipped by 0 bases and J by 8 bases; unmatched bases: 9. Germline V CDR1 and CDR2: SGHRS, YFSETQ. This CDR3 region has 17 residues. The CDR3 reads CASSLASSSGGADEQFF. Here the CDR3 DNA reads TGCGCCAGCAGCTTGGCCTCCTCTAGCGGGGGGGCGGATGAGCAGTTCTTC.

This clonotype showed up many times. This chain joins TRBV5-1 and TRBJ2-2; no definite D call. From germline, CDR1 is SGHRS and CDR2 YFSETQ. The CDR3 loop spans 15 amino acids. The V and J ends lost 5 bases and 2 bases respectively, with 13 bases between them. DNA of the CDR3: TGCGCCAGCAGGGATGGGCTGGCCAACACCGGGGAGCTGTTTTTT. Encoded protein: CASRDGLANTGELFF.

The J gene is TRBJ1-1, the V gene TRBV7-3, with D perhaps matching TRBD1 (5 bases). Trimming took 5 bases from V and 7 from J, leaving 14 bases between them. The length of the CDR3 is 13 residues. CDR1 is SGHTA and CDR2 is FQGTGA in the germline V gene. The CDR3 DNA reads TGTGCCAGCAGCCCCCAGGGATGGGGTGAAGCTTTCTTT. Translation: CASSPQGWGEAFF. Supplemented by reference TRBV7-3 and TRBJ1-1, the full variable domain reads GAGVSQTPSNKVTEKGKYVELRCDPISGHTALYWYRQSLGQGPEFLIYFQGTGAADDSGLPNDRFFAVRPEGSVSTLKIQRTERGDSAVYLCASSPQGWGEAFFGQGTRLTVV.

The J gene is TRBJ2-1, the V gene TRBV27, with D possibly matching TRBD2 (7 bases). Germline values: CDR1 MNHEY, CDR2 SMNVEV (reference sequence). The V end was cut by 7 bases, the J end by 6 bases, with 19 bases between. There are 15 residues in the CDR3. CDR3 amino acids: CASTLRGGPSNEQFF. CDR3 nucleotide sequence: TGTGCCAGCACCCTAAGGGGGGGGCCAAGCAATGAGCAGTTCTTC.

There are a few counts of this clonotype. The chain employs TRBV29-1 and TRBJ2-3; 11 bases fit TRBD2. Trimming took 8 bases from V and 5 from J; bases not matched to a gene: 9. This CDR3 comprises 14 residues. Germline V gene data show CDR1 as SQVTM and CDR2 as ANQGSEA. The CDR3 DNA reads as TGCAGCACTAGCGGGGGCCCAATGGGAGATACGCAGTATTTT. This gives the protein CSTSGGPMGDTQYF.

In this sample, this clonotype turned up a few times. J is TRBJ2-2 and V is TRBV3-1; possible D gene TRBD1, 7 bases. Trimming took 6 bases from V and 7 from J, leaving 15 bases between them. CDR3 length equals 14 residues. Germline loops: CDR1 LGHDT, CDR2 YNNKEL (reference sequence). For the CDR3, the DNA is TGTGCCAGCAGTGAGACAGGGAGGAGCGGGGAGCTGTTTTTT. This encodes CASSETGRSGELFF.

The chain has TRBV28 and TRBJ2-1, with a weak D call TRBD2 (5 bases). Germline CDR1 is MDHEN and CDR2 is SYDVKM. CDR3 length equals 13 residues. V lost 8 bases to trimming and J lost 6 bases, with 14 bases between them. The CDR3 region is CASDRDSINEQFF. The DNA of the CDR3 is TGTGCCAGCGATCGGGATTCGATCAATGAGCAGTTCTTC.

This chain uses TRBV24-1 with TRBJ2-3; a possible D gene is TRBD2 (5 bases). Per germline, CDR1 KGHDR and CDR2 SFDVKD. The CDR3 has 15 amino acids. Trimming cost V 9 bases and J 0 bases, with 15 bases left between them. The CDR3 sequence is CATGLTTGSTDTQYF. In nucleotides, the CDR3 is TGTGCCACCGGCCTGACAACGGGGAGCACAGATACGCAGTATTTT.

The CDR3 protein is CSTQRTDTQYF. The CDR3 nucleotides are TGCAGCACCCAGCGCACAGATACGCAGTATTTT. The rearrangement joins TRBV29-1 to TRBJ2-3; D ambiguous. Germline CDR1 reads SQVTM; CDR2 reads ANQGSEA. Trimming removed 8 bases at V and 1 base at J, with 7 bases between. The CDR3 is made up of 11 amino acids.

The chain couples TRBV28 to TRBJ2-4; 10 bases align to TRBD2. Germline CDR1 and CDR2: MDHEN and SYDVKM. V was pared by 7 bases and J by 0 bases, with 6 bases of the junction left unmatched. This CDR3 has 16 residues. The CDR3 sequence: CASTLAGVGAKNIQYF. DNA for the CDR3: TGTGCCAGCACCCTAGCGGGAGTGGGAGCCAAAAACATTCAGTACTTC. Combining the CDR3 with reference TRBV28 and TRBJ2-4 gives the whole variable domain DVKVTQSSRYLVKRTGEKVFLECVQDMDHENMFWYRQDPGLGLRLIYFSYDVKMKEKGDIPEGYSVSREKKERFSLILESASTNQTSMYLCASTLAGVGAKNIQYFGAGTRLSVL.

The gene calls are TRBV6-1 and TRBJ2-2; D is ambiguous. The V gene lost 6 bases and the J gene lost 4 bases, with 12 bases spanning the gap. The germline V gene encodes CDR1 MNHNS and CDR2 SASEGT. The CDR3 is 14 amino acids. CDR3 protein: CASSPRRPTGELFF. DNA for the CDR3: TGTGCCAGCAGCCCCCGGAGACCCACCGGGGAGCTGTTTTTT.

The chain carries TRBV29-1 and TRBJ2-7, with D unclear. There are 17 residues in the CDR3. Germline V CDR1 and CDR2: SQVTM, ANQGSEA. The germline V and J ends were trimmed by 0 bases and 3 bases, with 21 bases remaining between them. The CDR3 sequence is CSVEDQVLGCRCYEQYV. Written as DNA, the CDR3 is TGCAGCGTTGAAGACCAAGTTCTGGGGTGTCGCTGCTACGAGCAGTACGTC.

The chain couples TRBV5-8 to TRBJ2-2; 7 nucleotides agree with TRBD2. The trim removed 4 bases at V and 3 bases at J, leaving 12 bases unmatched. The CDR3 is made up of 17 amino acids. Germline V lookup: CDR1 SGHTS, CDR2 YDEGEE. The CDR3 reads CASSLRLAVSYTGELFF. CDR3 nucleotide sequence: TGTGCCAGCAGCCTGAGGCTAGCGGTCTCGTACACCGGGGAGCTGTTTTTT.

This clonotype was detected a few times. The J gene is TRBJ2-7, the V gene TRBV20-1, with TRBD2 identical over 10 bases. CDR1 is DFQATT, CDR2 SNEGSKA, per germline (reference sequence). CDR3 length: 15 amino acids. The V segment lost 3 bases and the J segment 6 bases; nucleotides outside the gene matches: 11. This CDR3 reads CSASSPGLASGEQYF. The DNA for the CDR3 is TGCAGTGCTAGCTCTCCGGGACTAGCGAGCGGCGAGCAGTACTTC.

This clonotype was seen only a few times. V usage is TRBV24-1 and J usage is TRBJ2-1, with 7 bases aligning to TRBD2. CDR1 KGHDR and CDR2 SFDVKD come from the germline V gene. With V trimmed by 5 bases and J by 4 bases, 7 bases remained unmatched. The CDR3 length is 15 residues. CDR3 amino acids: CATSVGGSLYNEQFF. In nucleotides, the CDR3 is TGTGCCACCAGTGTAGGCGGGAGTCTGTACAATGAGCAGTTCTTC.

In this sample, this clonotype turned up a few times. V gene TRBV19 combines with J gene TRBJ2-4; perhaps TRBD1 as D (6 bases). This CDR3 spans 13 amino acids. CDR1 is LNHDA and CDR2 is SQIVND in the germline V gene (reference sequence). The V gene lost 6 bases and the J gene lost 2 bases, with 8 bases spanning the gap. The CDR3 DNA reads TGTGCCAGTAGAAGGGACACCAAAAACATTCAGTACTTC. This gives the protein CASRRDTKNIQYF. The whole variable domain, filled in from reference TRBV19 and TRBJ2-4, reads DGGITQSPKYLFRKEGQNVTLSCEQNLNHDAMYWYRQDPGQGLRLIYYSQIVNDFQKGDIAEGYSVSREKKESFPLTVTSAQKNPTAFYLCASRRDTKNIQYFGAGTRLSVL.

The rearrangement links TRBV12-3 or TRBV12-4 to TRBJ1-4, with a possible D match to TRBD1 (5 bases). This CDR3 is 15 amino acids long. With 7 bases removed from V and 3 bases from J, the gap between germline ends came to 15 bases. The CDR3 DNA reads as TGTGCCAGCACCCCACGGCGGGGACCTAATGAAAAACTGTTTTTT. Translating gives CASTPRRGPNEKLFF.

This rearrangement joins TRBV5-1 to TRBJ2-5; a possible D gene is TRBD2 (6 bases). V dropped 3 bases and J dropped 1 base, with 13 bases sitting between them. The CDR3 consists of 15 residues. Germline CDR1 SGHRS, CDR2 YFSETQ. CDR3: CASSSEGLSQETQYF. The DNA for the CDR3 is TGCGCCAGCAGCTCGGAGGGACTGAGCCAAGAGACCCAGTACTTC.

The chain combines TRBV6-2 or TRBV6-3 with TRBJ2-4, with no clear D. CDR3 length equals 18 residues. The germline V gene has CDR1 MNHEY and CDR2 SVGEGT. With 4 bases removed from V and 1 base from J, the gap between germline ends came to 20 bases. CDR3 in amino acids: CASSSYKGPGWAKNIQYF. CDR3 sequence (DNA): TGTGCCAGCAGTTCGTACAAGGGTCCCGGTTGGGCCAAAAACATTCAGTACTTC.